A selection of T cell receptor beta chains follows, all from one sample in a study of blood T cell repertoires in COVID-19. Profiled with immunoSEQ multiplex PCR; TCRdb holds only in-frame clones, not every one. The sample holds 130,000 to 150,000 clones, roughly 88% seen once. Sequencing was done on a sample of PBMCs or T cells enriched from blood (not recorded which). The receptors come from a woman in her 30s with acute COVID-19. The CDR3 runs from the conserved cysteine through the conserved F or W. D genes are given only for firm matches. Not every row has a clone size; where given, it reads once, few, many or a size class.

TRBD1	.	TRBV30	TRBJ1-1	TGTGCCTGGAGTCTGGGACAGGCAACCGCTTTCTTT	CAWSLGQATAFF
TRBD1	.	TRBV7-8	TRBJ1-4	TGTGCCAGCAGCTTCGGGACAGGGGCGCTCGCGGCTAATGAAAAACTGTTTTTT	CASSFGTGALAANEKLFF
TRBD2	.	TRBV11-2	TRBJ2-4	TGTGCCAGCAGCTTAGGAGCGGGAGAGGGGGGTGATGACAAAAACATTCAGTACTTC	CASSLGAGEGGDDKNIQYF
.	.	TRBV28	TRBJ1-6	TGTGCCAGCAGTTTTGCAGGGAGGAATTCACCCCTCCACTTT	CASSFAGRNSPLHF
.	.	TRBV27	TRBJ1-2	TGTGCCAGCAGCTCGGCCTTCGGGAACTATGGCTACACCTTC	CASSSAFGNYGYTF
.	.	TRBV3-1/TRBV3-2	TRBJ2-3	TGTGCCAGCAGCCGGGCCTATACGCAGTATTTT	CASSRAYTQYF
TRBD1	.	TRBV28	TRBJ1-5	TGTGCCACCACAGGGGGCGGTCAGCCCCAGCATTTT	CATTGGGQPQHF
.	few	TRBV5-1	TRBJ2-2	TGCGCCAGCAGCGCGACTGATCGAAACACCGGGGAGCTGTTTTTT	CASSATDRNTGELFF
.	.	TRBV7-9	TRBJ2-7	TGTGCCAGCAGCCCACGGACAGTAACCTACGAGCAGTACTTC	CASSPRTVTYEQYF
TRBD2	.	TRBV19	TRBJ2-5	TGTGCCAGTAGTATGACTCGGGAGGGAGAGACCCAGTACTTC	CASSMTREGETQYF